There are a few counts of the clone carrying this T cell receptor (beta chain). Antigen specificity is unknown. Gene and germline names: mouse. Read data end 4 residues before the CDR3 end; the end is taken from the germline J gene. The data were taken from a study of CD8+ T cells in alopecia areata. At the level of the study: Donor skin was harvested from roughly 6-12-month-old C3H/HeJ mice with spontaneous alopecia and grafted onto roughly 7-11-week-old female C3H/HeJ recipients. Study conclusions and caveats: Tissue-resident alphabeta T cells belonging to normal skin likewise get sequenced within scalp specimens. Normal scalp had lower clonality than lesional scalp, with alopecia totalis/universalis lesions showing this most strongly.

The sequencing template was cDNA reverse transcribed from extracted RNA. TCRdb keeps only in-frame clones here, not all; method: immunoSEQ multiplex PCR. The sample includes about 270,000 clones, none of them occurring once. Germline loops: CDR1 NSQYPW, CDR2 LRSPGD (reference sequence). There are 13 residues in the CDR3. Pooled cells of cutaneous lymph node origin were sorted on CD4, CD8alpha, NKG2D, NKG2ACE and other markers. This TCR derives from a C3H/HeJ mouse with alopecia areata. Mouse strain MHC haplotype: H2-k. The sample comprised CD4+ T cells sorted from a lymph node. V usage is TRBV1 and J usage is TRBJ1-2; D possibly corresponds to TRBD1 (6 bases). The part of the CDR3 DNA that was read is TGCACCTGCAGTGCAGCCAGGGGACCC. This translates into CTCSAARGP. The whole CDR3 sequence is CTCSAARGPDYTF.